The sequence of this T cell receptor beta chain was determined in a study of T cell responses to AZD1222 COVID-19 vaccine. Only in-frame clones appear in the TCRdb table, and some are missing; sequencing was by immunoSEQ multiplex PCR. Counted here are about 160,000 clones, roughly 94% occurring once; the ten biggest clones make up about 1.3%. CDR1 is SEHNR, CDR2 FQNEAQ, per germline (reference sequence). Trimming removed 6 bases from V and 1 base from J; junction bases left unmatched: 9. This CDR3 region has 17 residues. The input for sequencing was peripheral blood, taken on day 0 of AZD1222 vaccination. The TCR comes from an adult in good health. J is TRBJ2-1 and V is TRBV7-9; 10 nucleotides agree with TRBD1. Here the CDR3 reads CASRKGQGTGSYNEQFF. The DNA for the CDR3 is TGTGCCAGCAGAAAGGGACAGGGGACGGGATCCTACAATGAGCAGTTCTTC.